This is a list of T cell receptor beta chains from one sample in a study of cytotoxic CD8 clonotypes in ibrutinib-treated CLL. Sequencing used immunoSEQ multiplex PCR; TCRdb keeps in-frame clones, though not all of them. The sample contains under 200,000 clones, 70% to 85% of which appear only once. Sequencing used PBMCs, obtained after 12 months of ibrutinib treatment. Every receptor here comes from a human donor with chronic lymphocytic leukemia. The CDR3 runs from the conserved cysteine through the conserved F or W. Each record gives: clone size, J gene, V gene, D gene, CDR3 protein, CDR3 DNA. The D gene is left open where the match is weak. For some rows the clone size is stated as once, few or many, or as a class when expanded; others skip it.

size: NA
J: TRBJ2-2
V: TRBV6-1
D: TRBD1
CDR3: CASTQGQGPGELFF
DNA: TGTGCCAGCACCCAGGGACAGGGGCCCGGGGAGCTGTTTTTT

size: NA
J: TRBJ2-1
V: TRBV9
D: NA
CDR3: CASSVSGTYNEQFF
DNA: TGTGCCAGCAGCGTATCCGGGACCTACAATGAGCAGTTCTTC

size: once
J: TRBJ1-5
V: TRBV27
D: NA
CDR3: CASSFRGLGQPQHF
DNA: TGTGCCAGCAGTTTTCGGGGTTTGGGTCAGCCCCAGCATTTT

size: once
J: TRBJ1-1
V: TRBV7-9
D: TRBD1
CDR3: CASSLAVGQMAFF
DNA: TGTGCCAGCAGCTTAGCCGTGGGACAGATGGCTTTCTTT

size: NA
J: TRBJ2-3
V: TRBV4-3
D: NA
CDR3: CASSPYTGVFGTDTQYF
DNA: TGCGCCAGCAGCCCCTATACGGGAGTCTTCGGCACAGATACGCAGTATTTT

size: NA
J: TRBJ1-2
V: TRBV27
D: NA
CDR3: CASSFRGGGYTF
DNA: TGTGCCAGCAGTTTTCGCGGGGGAGGCTACACCTTC

size: NA
J: TRBJ2-3
V: TRBV28
D: NA
CDR3: CASSLTIGGNTDTQYF
DNA: TGTGCCAGCAGTTTAACTATTGGGGGGAACACAGATACGCAGTATTTT

size: NA
J: TRBJ2-1
V: TRBV15
D: TRBD2
CDR3: CATSRDPGLAGGPYNEQFF
DNA: TGTGCCACCAGCAGAGATCCTGGTCTAGCGGGGGGTCCCTACAATGAGCAGTTCTTC

size: NA
J: TRBJ2-7
V: TRBV28
D: NA
CDR3: CASSSGFGDYEQYF
DNA: TGTGCCAGCAGTTCCGGGTTTGGGGACTACGAGCAGTACTTC

size: NA
J: TRBJ1-4
V: TRBV6-6
D: TRBD1
CDR3: CASSYLQGIQGKLFF
DNA: TGTGCCAGCAGTTACCTACAGGGGATTCAGGGAAAACTGTTTTTT

size: NA
J: TRBJ1-4
V: TRBV7-2
D: TRBD1
CDR3: CASSPDRGANEKLFF
DNA: TGTGCCAGCAGCCCAGACAGGGGGGCTAATGAAAAACTGTTTTTT

size: NA
J: TRBJ2-7
V: TRBV7-6
D: NA
CDR3: CASSATDYYEQYF
DNA: TGTGCCAGCAGCGCGACAGATTACTACGAGCAGTACTTC

size: NA
J: TRBJ1-2
V: TRBV6-1
D: NA
CDR3: CASSDAGGYTF
DNA: TGTGCCAGCAGTGACGCTGGTGGCTACACCTTC

size: NA
J: TRBJ1-5
V: TRBV19
D: TRBD1
CDR3: CASSKEGAQNNQPQHF
DNA: TGTGCCAGTAGTAAGGAGGGGGCTCAAAACAATCAGCCCCAGCATTTT

size: NA
J: TRBJ1-1
V: TRBV4-3
D: NA
CDR3: CASSQVLGDTEAFF
DNA: TGCGCCAGCAGCCAAGTTTTGGGTGACACTGAAGCTTTCTTT

size: NA
J: TRBJ1-2
V: TRBV7-2
D: TRBD1
CDR3: CASRLAGTGAYGYTF
DNA: TGTGCCAGCAGATTAGCCGGGACAGGGGCCTATGGCTACACCTTC

size: NA
J: TRBJ2-1
V: TRBV7-5
D: NA
CDR3: CARSERKAPESYNEQFF
DNA: TGTGCCAGAAGCGAACGAAAGGCGCCGGAGTCCTACAATGAGCAGTTCTTC

size: NA
J: TRBJ1-4
V: TRBV28
D: TRBD1
CDR3: CASSLYRARGGEKLFF
DNA: TGTGCCAGCAGTTTATATAGGGCCAGGGGGGGTGAAAAACTGTTTTTT

size: NA
J: TRBJ1-1
V: TRBV2
D: NA
CDR3: CASSEGAGWNTEAFF
DNA: TGTGCCAGCAGTGAAGGAGCAGGGTGGAACACTGAAGCTTTCTTT

size: NA
J: TRBJ2-1
V: TRBV28
D: TRBD2
CDR3: CASSPSGSSYNEQFF
DNA: TGTGCCAGCAGCCCAAGCGGGAGCTCCTACAATGAGCAGTTCTTC

size: NA
J: TRBJ2-7
V: TRBV7-3
D: TRBD1
CDR3: CASSPDRGSFYEQYF
DNA: TGTGCCAGCAGCCCCGACAGGGGCTCGTTCTACGAGCAGTACTTC

size: NA
J: TRBJ2-7
V: TRBV5-1
D: TRBD1
CDR3: CASSLAQGATYEQYF
DNA: TGCGCCAGCAGCTTGGCCCAGGGGGCAACCTACGAGCAGTACTTC

size: NA
J: TRBJ2-1
V: TRBV28
D: TRBD1
CDR3: CASHPVRDRGSNEQFF
DNA: TGTGCCAGCCACCCCGTCCGGGACAGGGGCTCCAATGAGCAGTTCTTC

size: NA
J: TRBJ1-1
V: TRBV4-1
D: NA
CDR3: CASSQAGNSAFF
DNA: TGCGCCAGCAGCCAAGCAGGGAATTCAGCTTTCTTT

size: NA
J: TRBJ2-1
V: TRBV5-6
D: TRBD2
CDR3: CASSFGAGDSEQFF
DNA: TGTGCCAGCAGCTTTGGGGCGGGGGATTCTGAGCAGTTCTTC

size: NA
J: TRBJ2-3
V: TRBV10-3
D: TRBD2
CDR3: CAIQTSGGANTQYF
DNA: TGTGCCATCCAGACTAGCGGGGGGGCAAATACGCAGTATTTT

size: NA
J: TRBJ2-7
V: TRBV7-9
D: NA
CDR3: CASSLIISTAGEQYF
DNA: TGTGCCAGCAGCTTAATAATCTCAACGGCGGGCGAGCAGTACTTC

size: once
J: TRBJ1-2
V: TRBV18
D: NA
CDR3: CASSALDTVANYGYTF
DNA: TGTGCCAGCTCAGCGCTGGACACGGTAGCTAACTATGGCTACACCTTC

size: NA
J: TRBJ2-4
V: TRBV5-1
D: NA
CDR3: CASSLSGYGNIQYF
DNA: TGCGCCAGCAGCTTGTCGGGGTACGGCAACATTCAGTACTTC

size: NA
J: TRBJ1-5
V: TRBV19
D: TRBD1
CDR3: CASSITSGQGGQPQHF
DNA: TGTGCCAGTAGCATTACCTCGGGACAGGGTGGGCAGCCCCAGCATTTT

size: NA
J: TRBJ2-3
V: TRBV18
D: TRBD2
CDR3: CASSPPNGRDTQYF
DNA: TGTGCCAGCTCACCCCCTAACGGGAGGGATACGCAGTATTTT

size: NA
J: TRBJ2-1
V: TRBV7-8
D: TRBD1
CDR3: CASSSQGVAYNEQFF
DNA: TGTGCCAGCAGCTCCCAGGGGGTCGCCTACAATGAGCAGTTCTTC

size: NA
J: TRBJ2-1
V: TRBV19
D: NA
CDR3: CASSINPSASYNEQFF
DNA: TGTGCCAGTAGTATAAACCCTAGCGCCTCCTACAATGAGCAGTTCTTC

size: NA
J: TRBJ1-1
V: TRBV28
D: NA
CDR3: CASSFGRAGEAFF
DNA: TGTGCCAGCAGTTTTGGAAGGGCGGGGGAAGCTTTCTTT

size: few
J: TRBJ1-2
V: TRBV28
D: NA
CDR3: CEAAGYTF
DNA: TGTGAAGCGGCTGGCTACACCTTC

size: NA
J: TRBJ2-1
V: TRBV28
D: NA
CDR3: CASSLIGMQKNNEQFF
DNA: TGTGCCAGCAGTTTAATAGGGATGCAAAAGAACAATGAGCAGTTCTTC

size: NA
J: TRBJ1-2
V: TRBV7-9
D: TRBD1
CDR3: CASSPTGGAPGGYTF
DNA: TGTGCCAGCAGCCCCACAGGGGGCGCCCCGGGTGGCTACACCTTC

size: NA
J: TRBJ1-6
V: TRBV5-1
D: NA
CDR3: CASSFGGQRYYNSPLHF
DNA: TGCGCCAGCAGTTTCGGGGGCCAGCGATACTATAATTCACCCCTCCACTTT